These 32 T cell receptor beta chains were sequenced from one sample in a study of naive and memory T cell subsets. Two oligonucleotides, mixed equimolar, formed the beta constant-region primer covering TRBC1 and TRBC2. From the UMI-ligation and nested PCR reads, TCRdb called clonotypes with MiXCR, one entry per CDR3 protein. The profile shows 19,000 or so distinct CDR3 sequences, 9.5% to 11% of them singletons. The sample was central memory CD8+ T cells from blood. The origin of the receptors is a human donor in good health.

This clonotype occurred a few times. The V and J genes are TRBV2 and TRBJ2-7; 9 positions agree with TRBD1. After removal of 5 bases from V and 4 bases from J, the junction contained 9 bases not matched to a gene. Per germline, CDR1 SNHLY and CDR2 FYNNEI. The CDR3 has 15 amino acids. CDR3 sequence: CASSFTGGGSYEQYF. Here the CDR3 DNA reads TGTGCCAGCAGTTTTACAGGGGGCGGTTCATACGAGCAGTACTTC.

The rearrangement uses TRBV7-8 and TRBJ1-5; D gene uncertain. Trimming removed 1 base at V and 9 bases at J, with 10 bases between. The CDR3 sequence is 13 residues long. CDR1 and CDR2 from the germline V gene are SGHVS and FQNEAQ. The DNA for the CDR3 is TGTGCCAGCAGCTTAGTTCGGGGTCGGCCCCAGCATTTT. Protein product: CASSLVRGRPQHF.

This clonotype showed up just a few times. The rearrangement links TRBV4-1 to TRBJ2-1; 11 bases map to TRBD2. Trimming took 4 bases from V and 10 from J; bases not matched to a gene: 6. CDR1 MGHRA and CDR2 YSYEKL come from the germline V gene. This CDR3 comprises 14 residues. CDR3 sequence reads: CASSLGTSGKEQFF. The DNA for the CDR3 is TGCGCCAGCAGCCTGGGGACTAGCGGAAAGGAGCAGTTCTTC.

There are many counts of this clonotype. The rearrangement links TRBV6-4 to TRBJ2-3, with TRBD2 as a possible D gene (6 bases). CDR1 is MRHNA and CDR2 is SNTAGT in the germline V gene. This CDR3 region has 15 residues. V was pared by 3 bases and J by 2 bases, with 12 bases between. The CDR3 loop is CASSEKASATDTQYF. DNA of the CDR3: TGTGCCAGCAGTGAGAAGGCTAGCGCCACAGATACGCAGTATTTT.

This clonotype came up many times. The rearrangement links TRBV28 to TRBJ1-1; D might be TRBD1 (5 bases). The germline V and J ends were trimmed by 5 bases and 5 bases, with 15 bases remaining between them. Germline V gives CDR1 MDHEN, CDR2 SYDVKM. CDR3 length: 14 residues. The CDR3 DNA reads as TGTGCCAGCAGTCCTACTCCCCGACAGACTGAAGCTTTCTTT. The encoded protein is CASSPTPRQTEAFF.

This clonotype was observed at least ten times. The V call is TRBV7-2, the J call TRBJ2-4, with 9 bases that match TRBD2. V lost 3 bases and J lost 4; bases outside the gene matches: 1. The CDR3 runs to 14 residues. Per germline, CDR1 SGHTA and CDR2 FQGNSA. The CDR3, as DNA: TGTGCCAGCAGCTTTCTAGCGGGGAAAAACATTCAGTACTTC. It codes for CASSFLAGKNIQYF. Using reference TRBV7-2 and TRBJ2-4 for the parts outside the CDR3, the full variable domain is GAGVSQSPSNKVTEKGKDVELRCDPISGHTALYWYRQSLGQGLEFLIYFQGNSAPDKSGLPSDRFSAERTGGSVSTLTIQRTQQEDSAVYLCASSFLAGKNIQYFGAGTRLSVL.

V and J are TRBV6-6 and TRBJ2-1, with unresolved D. The CDR3 contains 15 residues. V was trimmed by 2 bases and J by 13 bases, leaving 21 bases between them. Germline CDR1 and CDR2: MNHNY and SVGAGI (reference sequence). Here the CDR3 DNA reads TGTGCCAGCAGTTACCGTCACGACTCCAACCGAGAACAGTTCTTC. Translated: CASSYRHDSNREQFF.

This chain links TRBV28 with TRBJ2-2; 14 nucleotides align to TRBD2. Germline assignment: CDR1 MDHEN and CDR2 SYDVKM. V trimming: 6 bases; J trimming: 1 base; junction bases outside the gene matches: 10. This CDR3 contains 19 residues. This chain's CDR3 is CASSVPGTSGSRNTGELFF. CDR3 in DNA: TGTGCCAGCAGCGTCCCCGGGACTAGCGGGAGCAGGAACACCGGGGAGCTGTTTTTT.

In its sample, this clonotype was seen many times. The chain employs TRBV6-4 and TRBJ2-2; D uncertain. This CDR3 comprises 16 residues. Germline CDR1 reads MRHNA; CDR2 reads SNTAGT. V was pared by 2 bases and J by 0 bases, with 10 bases between. The chain's CDR3 is CASSDTASANTGELFF. The CDR3 coding sequence is TGTGCCAGCAGTGACACAGCATCCGCGAACACCGGGGAGCTGTTTTTT.

This clonotype was observed many times. V usage is TRBV6-1 and J usage is TRBJ2-3; D might be TRBD1 (7 bases). The germline V gene has CDR1 MNHNS and CDR2 SASEGT. The CDR3 consists of 21 residues. V was shortened by 4 bases and J by 3 bases, with 32 bases between the two germline ends. The CDR3 reads CASSGRKGARYPWGGTDTQYF. Here the CDR3 DNA reads TGTGCCAGCAGTGGACGAAAGGGGGCGAGATACCCGTGGGGAGGTACAGATACGCAGTATTTT.

This clonotype was observed at least ten times. The chain joins TRBV7-8 to TRBJ2-7; the D gene is possibly TRBD1 (5 bases). This CDR3 is built from 15 residues. Per germline, CDR1 SGHVS and CDR2 FQNEAQ. Trimming removed 2 bases at V and 7 bases at J, with 18 bases between. The CDR3 is CASSLWQGPTWEQYF. In DNA, the CDR3 is TGTGCCAGCAGCTTATGGCAGGGCCCCACGTGGGAGCAGTACTTC.

This clonotype was counted only a few times. J is TRBJ2-7 and V is TRBV3-1; tentatively, D is TRBD2 (6 bases). V shed 1 base and J shed 2 bases, with 12 bases lying between them. The germline CDR1 and CDR2 sequences are LGHDT and YNNKEL (reference sequence). CDR3 length: 15 residues. CDR3 sequence (DNA): TGTGCCAGCAGCCAAGTCGGCGGGACGGCCTACGAGCAGTACTTC. Amino acids: CASSQVGGTAYEQYF.

V usage is TRBV2 and J usage is TRBJ2-2; 10 bases are shared with TRBD2. J lost 4 bases, V lost 7 bases, and 12 bases had no gene match. From germline, CDR1 is SNHLY and CDR2 FYNNEI. CDR3 length: 17 amino acids. CDR3: CASITGGLAGVTGELFF. Here the CDR3 DNA reads TGTGCCAGCATAACAGGTGGCCTAGCGGGAGTCACCGGGGAGCTGTTTTTT.

The chain recombines TRBV7-2 with TRBJ2-7; D not certain. Germline CDR1 is SGHTA and CDR2 is FQGNSA. CDR3 size: 14 residues. V was cut by 2 bases and J by 0 bases, with 8 bases left in between. The CDR3, as DNA: TGTGCCAGCAGCTTACAGCCGAGCTCCTACGAGCAGTACTTC. Translating it yields CASSLQPSSYEQYF. Full variable domain (missing parts from reference TRBV7-2 and TRBJ2-7): GAGVSQSPSNKVTEKGKDVELRCDPISGHTALYWYRQSLGQGLEFLIYFQGNSAPDKSGLPSDRFSAERTGGSVSTLTIQRTQQEDSAVYLCASSLQPSSYEQYFGPGTRLTVT.

This clonotype has at least ten counts. The CDR3 protein is CASRVGAASKSQAFF. CDR3 sequence (DNA): TGTGCCAGCAGGGTAGGTGCAGCGAGTAAAAGCCAAGCTTTCTTT. V and J are TRBV6-1 and TRBJ1-1; D is uncertain. This CDR3 is 15 amino acids long. V was trimmed by 6 bases and J by 9 bases, leaving 23 bases between them. Germline V lookup: CDR1 MNHNS, CDR2 SASEGT.

The chain links TRBV24-1 to TRBJ2-6; 9 bases map to TRBD1. After removal of 7 bases from V and 2 bases from J, the junction contained 14 bases not matched to a gene. This CDR3 is built from 19 residues. Germline V gene lookup returns CDR1 KGHDR and CDR2 SFDVKD. DNA of the CDR3: TGTGCCACCAGGCAAGAGACAGGGGGTGGCAAAACTGGGGCCAACGTCCTGACTTTC. Amino acid sequence: CATRQETGGGKTGANVLTF.

The gene calls are TRBV9 and TRBJ2-7; D not resolved. V dropped 4 bases and J dropped 6 bases, with 11 bases sitting between them. Germline V gene sequence: CDR1 SGDLS, CDR2 YYNGEE. The CDR3 extends over 12 amino acids. Written as DNA, the CDR3 is TGTGCCAGCAGCACCTCCGGGTCCGAGCAGTACTTC. This sequence encodes CASSTSGSEQYF.

The chain carries TRBV5-6 and TRBJ2-7; D unresolved. The CDR3 sequence is 18 residues long. Per the germline V gene, CDR1 is SGHDT and CDR2 is YYEEEE. Trimming cost V 3 bases and J 1 base, with 23 bases left between them. The CDR3 loop is CASSSLPWTGNISYEQYF. The CDR3 DNA is TGTGCCAGCAGCTCGCTACCCTGGACGGGTAATATTTCCTACGAGCAGTACTTC.

The CDR3 DNA is TGTGCCAGCCTAAGGGCCTCTTCCCCCTACGAGCAGTACTTC. It yields the protein CASLRASSPYEQYF. This chain links TRBV7-8 with TRBJ2-7; no firm D call. Per germline, CDR1 SGHVS and CDR2 FQNEAQ. This CDR3 comprises 14 residues. V lost 8 bases, J lost 2 bases, and 16 bases lay in between.

Details on this clonotype: This may arise from a read error, as a much more abundant clone is one base away. The V gene is TRBV24-1, the J gene TRBJ1-1, with D possibly being TRBD1 (5 bases). From germline, CDR1 is KGHDR and CDR2 SFDVKD. The CDR3 runs to 12 residues. The CDR3 DNA reads as TGTGACACCAGTGATTTGCAGGGTGAAGCTTTCTTT. Translation gives CDTSDLQGEAFF.

This clonotype was seen more than once but under ten times. This rearrangement joins TRBV3-1 to TRBJ2-5; 8 bases agree with TRBD1. CDR3 length: 20 residues. Per germline, CDR1 LGHDT and CDR2 YNNKEL (reference sequence). The junction had 21 bases not matched to a gene; V was cut back by 5 bases and J by 1 base. CDR3 bases: TGTGCCAGCAGCTCCCACTTGGACAGGGACCTTGACCGTACCCAAGAGACCCAGTACTTC. This translates into CASSSHLDRDLDRTQETQYF.

Note on this clonotype: A much more abundant neighbour one base away suggests this may be a read error. The chain couples TRBV4-3 to TRBJ1-2; 8 bases agree with TRBD1. Germline CDR1 and CDR2: LGHNA and YSLEER. The CDR3 contains 19 residues. CDR3 DNA: TGCGCCAGCAGCCAAGATCAGTTTATGGAGACAGGGGTCGCCTATGGCTACAACTTC. This gives the protein CASSQDQFMETGVAYGYNF.

This clonotype occurred many times. The J gene is TRBJ2-1, the V gene TRBV4-3, with D possibly matching TRBD1 (6 bases). CDR3 length equals 16 residues. V was trimmed by 0 bases and J by 2 bases, leaving 11 bases between them. From germline, CDR1 is LGHNA and CDR2 YSLEER. The DNA of the CDR3 is TGCGCCAGCAGCCAAGATGAGGGGGATACCTACAATGAGCAGTTCTTC. Translating it yields CASSQDEGDTYNEQFF.

This chain connects TRBV5-4 to TRBJ2-1; D is ambiguous. Trimming shortened V by 4 bases and J by 3 bases, and 5 bases separated the two germline ends. CDR1 is SGHNT, CDR2 YYREEE, per germline (reference sequence). This CDR3 has 12 amino acids. The DNA for the CDR3 is TGTGCCAGCAGCATTGACTACAATGAGCAGTTCTTC. It yields the protein CASSIDYNEQFF.

This clonotype has only a few counts. V gene TRBV2 combines with J gene TRBJ1-1; D is undetermined. Trimming removed 2 bases at V and 0 bases at J, with 7 bases between. Germline V gives CDR1 SNHLY, CDR2 FYNNEI. CDR3 length equals 14 residues. CDR3 sequence reads: CASSESLLNTEAFF. The CDR3 coding sequence is TGTGCCAGCAGTGAAAGCCTCTTGAACACTGAAGCTTTCTTT.

This clonotype was detected ten times or more. J is TRBJ2-1 and V is TRBV12-3 or TRBV12-4; D ambiguous. CDR3 size: 13 residues. The V gene lost 5 bases and the J gene lost 7 bases, with 12 bases spanning the gap. The CDR3 nucleotides are TGTGCCAGCAGTCCGGATAGCCTAAATGAGCAGTTCTTC. It codes for CASSPDSLNEQFF.

There are many counts of this clonotype. The chain joins TRBV20-1 to TRBJ2-1, with D uncertain. The length of the CDR3 is 15 residues. CDR1 and CDR2 from the germline V gene are DFQATT and SNEGSKA (reference sequence). V was shortened by 3 bases and J by 4 bases, with 16 bases between the two germline ends. CDR3 sequence (DNA): TGCAGTGCTAGGCCAGACTCCGGAGCATACAATGAGCAGTTCTTC. As protein: CSARPDSGAYNEQFF.

The rearrangement joins TRBV7-6 to TRBJ2-1; tentatively, D is TRBD2 (6 bases). Trimming left V 5 bases short and J 5 bases short, with 16 bases between. Germline V gene data show CDR1 as SGHVS and CDR2 as FNYEAQ. The CDR3 covers 15 residues. The CDR3 nucleotides read TGTGCCAGCAGCGGGGAAGCGGGTGCTCACAATGAGCAGTTCTTC. Its protein is CASSGEAGAHNEQFF. The variable domain in full, with the rest retrieved from reference TRBV7-6 and TRBJ2-1, is GAGVSQSPRYKVTKRGQDVALRCDPISGHVSLYWYRQALGQGPEFLTYFNYEAQQDKSGLPNDRFSAERPEGSISTLTIQRTEQRDSAMYRCASSGEAGAHNEQFFGPGTRLTVL.

CDR3 region: CASSLESGANEQYF. The CDR3, as DNA: TGCGCCAGCAGCTTAGAGTCAGGGGCGAACGAGCAGTACTTC. The chain recombines TRBV5-1 with TRBJ2-7; tentative D call: TRBD1 (6 bases). V lost 2 bases, J lost 5 bases, and 14 bases lay in between. Germline V gene data show CDR1 as SGHRS and CDR2 as YFSETQ. The CDR3 runs to 14 residues.

This chain connects TRBV30 to TRBJ2-7; D is ambiguous. CDR1 and CDR2 from the germline V gene are GTSNPN and SVGIG (reference sequence). Deletions cut 0 bases from V and 3 bases from J, with 6 bases between. This CDR3 contains 12 residues. The CDR3 here is CAWSVQDYEQYF. Written as DNA, the CDR3 is TGTGCCTGGAGTGTACAAGACTACGAGCAGTACTTC. The full variable domain, completed using reference TRBV30 and TRBJ2-7, is SQTIHQWPATLVQPVGSPLSLECTVEGTSNPNLYWYRQAAGRGLQLLFYSVGIGQISSEVPQNLSASRPQDRQFILSSKKLLLSDSGFYLCAWSVQDYEQYFGPGTRLTVT.

There are a few counts of this clonotype. The V call is TRBV10-3, the J call TRBJ2-5, with D unresolved. Germline CDR1 and CDR2: ENHRY and SYGVKD. V dropped 6 bases and J dropped 3 bases, with 5 bases sitting between them. The CDR3 length is 11 residues. The CDR3 DNA is TGTGCCATCAGGACCGAAGAGACCCAGTACTTC. It codes for CAIRTEETQYF.

By share of the sample, this clonotype is medium-sized. DNA for the CDR3: TGTGCCAGCAACTTGGGTAATCAGCCCCAGCATTTT. This encodes CASNLGNQPQHF. V is TRBV12-3 or TRBV12-4 and J is TRBJ1-5; D not certain. CDR3 size: 12 residues. V was shortened by 7 bases and J by 4 bases, with 8 bases between the two germline ends.